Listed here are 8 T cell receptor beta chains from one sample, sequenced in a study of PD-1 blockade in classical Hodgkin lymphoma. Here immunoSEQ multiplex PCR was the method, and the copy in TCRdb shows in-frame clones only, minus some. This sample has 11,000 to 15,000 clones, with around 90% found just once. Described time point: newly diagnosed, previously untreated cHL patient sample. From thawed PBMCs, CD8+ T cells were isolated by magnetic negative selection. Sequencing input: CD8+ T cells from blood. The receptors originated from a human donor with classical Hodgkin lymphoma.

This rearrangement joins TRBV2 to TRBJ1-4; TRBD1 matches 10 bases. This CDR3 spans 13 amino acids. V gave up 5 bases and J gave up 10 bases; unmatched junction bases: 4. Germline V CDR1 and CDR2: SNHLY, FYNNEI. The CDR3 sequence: CASSWDRGGKLFF. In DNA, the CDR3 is TGTGCCAGCAGTTGGGACAGGGGCGGAAAACTGTTTTTT.

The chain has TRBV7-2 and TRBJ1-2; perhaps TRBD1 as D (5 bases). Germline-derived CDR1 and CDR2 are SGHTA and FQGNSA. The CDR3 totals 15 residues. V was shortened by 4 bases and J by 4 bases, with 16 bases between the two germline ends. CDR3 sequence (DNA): TGTGCCAGCAGCTCCTCTGACAGAGCACCCTATGGCTACACCTTC. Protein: CASSSSDRAPYGYTF.

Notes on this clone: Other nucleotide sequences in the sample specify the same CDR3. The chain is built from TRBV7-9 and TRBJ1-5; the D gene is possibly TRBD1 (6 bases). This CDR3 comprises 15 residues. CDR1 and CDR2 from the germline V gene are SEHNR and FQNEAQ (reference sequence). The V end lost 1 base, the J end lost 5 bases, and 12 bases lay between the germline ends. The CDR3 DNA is TGTGCCAGCAGCTTAGGGGGGCTCGAGGATCAGCCCCAGCATTTT. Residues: CASSLGGLEDQPQHF.

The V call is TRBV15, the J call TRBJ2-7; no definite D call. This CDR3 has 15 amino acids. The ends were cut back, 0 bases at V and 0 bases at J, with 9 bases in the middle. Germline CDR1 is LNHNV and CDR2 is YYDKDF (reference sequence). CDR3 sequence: CATSRDWLSSYEQYF. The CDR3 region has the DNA TGTGCCACCAGCAGAGATTGGCTGAGCTCCTACGAGCAGTACTTC.

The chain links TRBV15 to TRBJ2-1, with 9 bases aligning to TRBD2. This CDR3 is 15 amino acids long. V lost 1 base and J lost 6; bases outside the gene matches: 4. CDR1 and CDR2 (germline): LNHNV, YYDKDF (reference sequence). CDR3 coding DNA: TGTGCCACCAGCAGAGTACTAGCGGGTGGCAATGAGCAGTTCTTC. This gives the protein CATSRVLAGGNEQFF.

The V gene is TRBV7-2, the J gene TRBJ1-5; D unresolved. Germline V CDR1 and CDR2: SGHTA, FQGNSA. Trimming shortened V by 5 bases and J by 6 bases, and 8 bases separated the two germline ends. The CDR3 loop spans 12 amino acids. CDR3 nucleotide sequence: TGTGCCAGCAGCCCGGTGGGTCAGCCCCAGCATTTT. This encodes CASSPVGQPQHF.

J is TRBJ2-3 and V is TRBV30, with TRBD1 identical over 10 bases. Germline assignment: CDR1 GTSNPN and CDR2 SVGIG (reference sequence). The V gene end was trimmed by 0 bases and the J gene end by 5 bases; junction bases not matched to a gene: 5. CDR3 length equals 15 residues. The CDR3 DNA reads TGTGCCTGGAGTGTAGGACAGGGGGAGGGAGATACGCAGTATTTT. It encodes CAWSVGQGEGDTQYF.

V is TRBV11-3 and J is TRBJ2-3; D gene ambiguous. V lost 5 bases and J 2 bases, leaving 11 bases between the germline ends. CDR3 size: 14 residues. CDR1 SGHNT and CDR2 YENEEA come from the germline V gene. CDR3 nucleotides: TGTGCCAGCAGCCAAGGGTCGTCCACAGATACGCAGTATTTT. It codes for CASSQGSSTDTQYF.